This T cell receptor beta chain originates from a study of T cell responses to AZD1222 COVID-19 vaccine. This CDR3 is built from 15 residues. Germline loops: CDR1 MDHEN, CDR2 SYDVKM. V shed 5 bases, J shed 4 bases, and the junction held 8 bases outside the gene matches. Sequenced by immunoSEQ multiplex PCR; TCRdb stores in-frame clones only, minus some. The data contain about 130,000 clones, roughly 88% of them singletons. The chain couples TRBV28 to TRBJ2-5, with 9 nucleotides matching TRBD1. The clonotype was recovered from an adult who received the AZD1222 COVID-19 vaccine. The input for sequencing was peripheral blood, taken 28 days after the second AZD1222 dose. For the CDR3, the DNA is TGTGCCAGCAGTCTAGGGACAGGGCCGACAGAGACCCAGTACTTC. It is translated as CASSLGTGPTETQYF.